This T cell receptor (beta chain) emerged from a study of Graves' ophthalmopathy and Graves' hyperthyroidism (dated by TCRdb to between 2018 and 2020). Regarding the study in general: Peripheral blood samples were taken at the time of initial diagnosis, before any treatment was given. To explore V-J signatures distinguishing ophthalmopathy from hyperthyroidism, a discovery set of under 110 patients (roughly 42 ophthalmopathy, 57 stable hyperthyroidism) was enrolled. For independent validation, a separate cohort was made up of 18 to 20 hyperthyroidism patients plus 17 patients who later progressed from hyperthyroidism to ophthalmopathy. TCR beta repertoire signatures were used to distinguish Graves' ophthalmopathy from Graves' hyperthyroidism and to predict progression to ophthalmopathy. In total, 135 blood samples were TCR-sequenced: some 40 ophthalmopathy, some 72 hyperthyroidism and some 17 hyperthyroidism-to-ophthalmopathy patients. In five or six hyperthyroidism patients, the T-cell repertoires found in thyroid tissue were compared with those found in blood. Following sampling, methimazole starting at 30 mg daily was administered to hyperthyroidism patients, and high-dose intravenous methylprednisolone was administered to ophthalmopathy patients. Results and caveats for the whole study, not just this receptor: No statistical method was used to set the sample size in advance, and the investigators knew which group each participant was assigned to. The 13-signature model separated ophthalmopathy from stable hyperthyroidism with about 86% sensitivity and 81.08% specificity in cross-validation, and 80%/75% in the test set. In validation, the model predicted ophthalmopathy progression with about 71% sensitivity and 72.22% specificity; 12 predicted patients were CT-confirmed with GO in a median of around 6 months. Most expanded thyroid clonotypes with frequency above 0.001 were also detected in blood, suggesting blood repertoires may reflect the thyroid immune response.

Details on this clonotype: This clone's antigen is unknown. Base quality data are lacking; no much larger clone is found one base away.

From the cysteine up to the phenylalanine, the CDR3 has a length of 16 residues. Here the CDR3 DNA is all that survives: 48 bases in frame from base 1. The germline ends are 19 bases apart after V is trimmed by 5 bases and J by 5 bases. Stable hyperthyroidism was defined as no progression to ophthalmopathy within 18 months of follow-up. Hyperthyroidism patients were newly diagnosed, with disease duration under 2 months, and aged 18 to 65 years. Patients were excluded if they had other autoimmune diseases, uncontrolled infections, pregnancy or lactation. Diagnosis was based on clinical symptoms, serum thyroxine, TRAb, thyroid ultrasound and orbital computed tomography. PBMCs were isolated from about 9.2 ml of fresh peripheral blood by Ficoll-Paque density gradient centrifugation. Total RNA was extracted with Trizol reagent and quality-checked on an Agilent 2100 Bioanalyzer. For repertoire sequencing, TCR beta CDR3 regions were amplified from RNA transcripts. The first round was an RT-PCR using HTBI primers with the Qiagen OneStep RT-PCR kit, and this first round was followed by a second-round multiplex PCR, then size selection and purification. The libraries underwent paired-end sequencing with 100 bp reads on an Illumina HiSeq2000. The published analysis was carried out like this. SOAPnuke was used to process the reads, removing any read that contained adapters or uncalled bases, had a mean Phred below 15, or lacked an exact match to the constant primer or identifier. COPE v1.2.5 was used to merge high-quality paired reads. Unique nucleotide sequences were defined as clonotypes and aligned to IMGT TRB V, D and J references using MiTCR v1.1. Analysis was restricted to V-J combinations with a frequency above 0.0001, which covered over 98% of repertoires. For each V-J combination, a TCR clonal expansion and chaos score was defined as the ratio of F50 clonal expansion to chaos observed in the TCRdist matrix. Welch's t-statistics and random forest were used to reduce the features to some 13 V-J combinations, which were then used as input to a naive Bayes classifier. Thyroid-blood repertoire similarity was quantified with the Morisita-Horn index. TCRdb took the public reads, trimmed them with fastp at Q25, ran MiXCR for clone calling and kept in-frame beta chains. Every CDR3 protein is listed once, alongside the most common genes and DNA of its rows. These V and J calls rely on TCRdb rather than the paper's analysis. The sample profile shows about 370,000 distinct CDR3 sequences; roughly 17% of them were found once. The ten largest clones capture approximately 2.4% of the sample.

The clonotype was recovered from an adult woman with stable Graves' hyperthyroidism. The material sequenced was peripheral blood. This receptor chain uses TRBV12-3 or TRBV12-4 and TRBJ1-5; the D gene is perhaps TRBD1, from 5 matching bases. The sequenced DNA: TGTGCCAGCAGTCCAGGGTTCTTAGAAGGGTATCAGCCCCAGCATTTT. This encodes CASSPGFLEGYQPQHF.